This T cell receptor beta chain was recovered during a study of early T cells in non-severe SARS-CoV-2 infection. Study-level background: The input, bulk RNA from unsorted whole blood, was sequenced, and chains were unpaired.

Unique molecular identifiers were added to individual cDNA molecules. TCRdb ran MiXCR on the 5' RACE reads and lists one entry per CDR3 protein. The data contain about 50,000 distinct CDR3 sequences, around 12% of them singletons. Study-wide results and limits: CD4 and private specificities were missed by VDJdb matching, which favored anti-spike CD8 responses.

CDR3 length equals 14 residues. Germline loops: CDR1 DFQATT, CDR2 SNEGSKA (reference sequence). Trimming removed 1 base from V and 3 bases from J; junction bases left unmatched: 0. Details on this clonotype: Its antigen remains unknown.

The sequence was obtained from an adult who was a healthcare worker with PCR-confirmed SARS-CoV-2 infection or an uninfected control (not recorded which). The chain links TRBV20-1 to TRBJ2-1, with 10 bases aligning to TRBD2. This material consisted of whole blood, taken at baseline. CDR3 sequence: CSARGTSGYNEQFF. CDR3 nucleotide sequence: TGCAGTGCTAGAGGGACTAGCGGCTACAATGAGCAGTTCTTC.